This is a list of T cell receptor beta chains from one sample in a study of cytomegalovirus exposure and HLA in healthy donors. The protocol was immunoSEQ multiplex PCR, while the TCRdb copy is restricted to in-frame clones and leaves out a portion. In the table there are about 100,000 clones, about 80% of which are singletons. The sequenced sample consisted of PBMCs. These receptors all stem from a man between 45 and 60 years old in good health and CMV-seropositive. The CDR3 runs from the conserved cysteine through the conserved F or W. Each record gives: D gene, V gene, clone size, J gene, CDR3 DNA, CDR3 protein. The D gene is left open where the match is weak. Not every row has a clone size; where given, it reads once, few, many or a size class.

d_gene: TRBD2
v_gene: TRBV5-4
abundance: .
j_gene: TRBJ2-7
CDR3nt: TGTGCCAGCAGCTACGGACTAGCGGGCCTCTCCTACGAGCAGTACTTC
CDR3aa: CASSYGLAGLSYEQYF

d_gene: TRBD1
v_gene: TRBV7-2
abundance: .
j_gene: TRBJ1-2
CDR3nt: TGTGCCAGCAGTTTAACAGGGGGGGTTTATGGCTACACCTTC
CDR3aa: CASSLTGGVYGYTF

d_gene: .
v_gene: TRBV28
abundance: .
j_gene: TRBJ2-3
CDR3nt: TGTGCCAGCAGCCTAACGGGACACTTCACAGATACGCAGTATTTT
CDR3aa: CASSLTGHFTDTQYF

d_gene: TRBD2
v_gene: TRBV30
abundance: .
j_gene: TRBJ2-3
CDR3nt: TGTGCCTGGAGTGTAGGGGGGCTAGCGGGATCCTTAGGCACAGATACGCAGTATTTT
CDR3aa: CAWSVGGLAGSLGTDTQYF

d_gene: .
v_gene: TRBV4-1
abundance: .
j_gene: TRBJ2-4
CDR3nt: TGCGCCAGCAGCCAAGATTCGGACAGTAAAAACATTCAGTACTTC
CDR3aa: CASSQDSDSKNIQYF

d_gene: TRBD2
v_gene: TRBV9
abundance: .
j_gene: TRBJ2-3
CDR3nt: TGTGCCAGCAGCCGACTAGCGGGGGCGGATACGCAGTATTTT
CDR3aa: CASSRLAGADTQYF

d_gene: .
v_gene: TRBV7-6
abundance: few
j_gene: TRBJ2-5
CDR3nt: TGTGCCAGCAGCTTAGCCCGACGGGGAGAGACCCAGTACTTC
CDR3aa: CASSLARRGETQYF

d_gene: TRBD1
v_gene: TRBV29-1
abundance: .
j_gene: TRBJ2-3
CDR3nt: TGCAGCTCCGGACAGGGGGCAAGTATAGATACGCAGTATTTT
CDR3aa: CSSGQGASIDTQYF

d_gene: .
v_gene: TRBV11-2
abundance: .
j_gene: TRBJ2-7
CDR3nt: TGTGCCAGCAGTAAGCAGGGTTACGAGCAGTACTTC
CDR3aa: CASSKQGYEQYF

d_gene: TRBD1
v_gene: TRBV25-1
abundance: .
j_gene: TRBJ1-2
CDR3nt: TGTGCCAGCAGTGTGGGACAGACCTATGGCTACACCTTC
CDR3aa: CASSVGQTYGYTF

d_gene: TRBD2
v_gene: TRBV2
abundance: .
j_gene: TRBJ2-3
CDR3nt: TGTGCCAGCAGCGTCCCGGGACTAGCGGGAGGGAGTGTGACAGATACGCAGTATTTT
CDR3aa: CASSVPGLAGGSVTDTQYF

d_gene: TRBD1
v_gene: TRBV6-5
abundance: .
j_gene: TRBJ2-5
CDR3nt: TGTGCCAGCGGTATCCGGGACAGCCAAGAGACCCAGTACTTC
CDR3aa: CASGIRDSQETQYF

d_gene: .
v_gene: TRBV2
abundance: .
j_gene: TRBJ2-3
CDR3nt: TGTGCCAGCAGTGTGGGGCGGGGGCCAGGAGATACGCAGTATTTT
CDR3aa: CASSVGRGPGDTQYF

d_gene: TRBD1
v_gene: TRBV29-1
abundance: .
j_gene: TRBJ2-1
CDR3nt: TGCAGCGTTGAAAGGGACAGCAATGAGCAGTTCTTC
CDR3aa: CSVERDSNEQFF

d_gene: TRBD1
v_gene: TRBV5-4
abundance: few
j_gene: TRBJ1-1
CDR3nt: TGTGCCAGCAGCCGACAGGGAAAAGGGGTTGCCGAAGCTTTCTTT
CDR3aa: CASSRQGKGVAEAFF

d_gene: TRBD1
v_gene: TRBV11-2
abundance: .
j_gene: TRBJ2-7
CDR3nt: TGTGCCAGCAGCTTACCGGGACAGGGCGATCGTGGGCAGTACTTC
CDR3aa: CASSLPGQGDRGQYF

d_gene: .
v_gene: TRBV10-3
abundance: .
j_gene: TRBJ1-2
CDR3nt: TGTGCCATCAGTGAGAGGGGCACCTCGCCCTATGGCTACACCTTC
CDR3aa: CAISERGTSPYGYTF

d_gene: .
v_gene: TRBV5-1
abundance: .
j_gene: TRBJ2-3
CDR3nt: TGCGCCAGCAGCTTGGCGGAGAGAGATACGCAGTATTTT
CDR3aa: CASSLAERDTQYF

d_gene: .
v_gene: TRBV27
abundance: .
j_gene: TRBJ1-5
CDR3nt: TGTGCCAGCAGTTCGGGGTTGTGGCAGCCCCAGCATTTT
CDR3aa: CASSSGLWQPQHF

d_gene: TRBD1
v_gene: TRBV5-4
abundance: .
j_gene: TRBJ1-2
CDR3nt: TGTGCCAGCAGCTTCTCTGGGGGACAGGATGGCTACACCTTC
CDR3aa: CASSFSGGQDGYTF

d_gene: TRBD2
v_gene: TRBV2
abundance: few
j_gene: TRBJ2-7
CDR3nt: TGTGCCAGCAGAAATGGACTAGCGGGAGGGTACGAGCAGTACTTC
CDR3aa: CASRNGLAGGYEQYF

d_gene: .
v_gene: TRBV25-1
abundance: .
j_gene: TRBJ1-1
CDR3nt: TGTGCCAGCATCTCTAGGAGGGGCACTGAAGCTTTCTTT
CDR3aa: CASISRRGTEAFF

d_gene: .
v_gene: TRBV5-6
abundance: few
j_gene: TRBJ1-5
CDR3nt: TGTGCCAGCAGCTCCTCAGGCCAGGGTCATAGCAATCAGCCCCAGCATTTT
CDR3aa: CASSSSGQGHSNQPQHF

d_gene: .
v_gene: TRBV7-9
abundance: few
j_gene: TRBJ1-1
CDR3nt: TGTGCCAGCAGCCCGGACGGGATCACTGAAGCTTTCTTT
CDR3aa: CASSPDGITEAFF

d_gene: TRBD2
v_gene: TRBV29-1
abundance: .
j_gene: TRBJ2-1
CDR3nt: TGCAGCGTCGCCGGGACTAGCGTGAACAATGAGCAGTTCTTC
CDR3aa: CSVAGTSVNNEQFF

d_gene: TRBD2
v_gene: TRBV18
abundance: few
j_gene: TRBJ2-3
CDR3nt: TGTGCCAGCTCCCCCACTAGCGGAAGCACAGATACGCAGTATTTT
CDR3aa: CASSPTSGSTDTQYF

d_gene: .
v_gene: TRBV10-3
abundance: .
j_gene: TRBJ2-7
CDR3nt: TGTGCCGCGGGACAGACGCTCTACGAGCAGTACTTC
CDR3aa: CAAGQTLYEQYF

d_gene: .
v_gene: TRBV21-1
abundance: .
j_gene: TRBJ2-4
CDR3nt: TGTGCCAGCAGCAAAACTTATCTTCCTGGGACTAGCGGCAAACCGATAGCCAAAAACATTCAGTACTTC
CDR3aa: CASSKTYLPGTSGKPIAKNIQYF

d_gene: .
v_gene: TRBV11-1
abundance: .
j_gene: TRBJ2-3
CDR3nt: TGTGCCAGCAGCCAGAAAAGATTCACAGATACGCAGTATTTT
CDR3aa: CASSQKRFTDTQYF

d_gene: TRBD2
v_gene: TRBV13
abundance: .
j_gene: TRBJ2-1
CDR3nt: TGTGCCAGCAGTTTGCCGTCTCCGACGAGCGGGAGGTTGGATGAGCAGTTCTTC
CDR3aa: CASSLPSPTSGRLDEQFF

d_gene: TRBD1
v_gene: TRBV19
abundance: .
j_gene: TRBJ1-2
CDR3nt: TGTGCCAGTCGAGACAGGGATGGTGGCTACACCTTC
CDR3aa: CASRDRDGGYTF

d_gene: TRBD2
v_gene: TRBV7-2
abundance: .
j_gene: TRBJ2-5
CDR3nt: TGTGCCAGCAGTCTCGCGGGGGTCCAAGAGACCCAGTACTTC
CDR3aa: CASSLAGVQETQYF

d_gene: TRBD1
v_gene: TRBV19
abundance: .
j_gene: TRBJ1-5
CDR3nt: TGTGCCAGTAGTATACGGGGACAGGGGAAGGTTGCGAGCAATCAGCCCCAGCATTTT
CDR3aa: CASSIRGQGKVASNQPQHF

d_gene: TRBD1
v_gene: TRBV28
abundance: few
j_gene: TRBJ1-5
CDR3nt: TGTGCCATGGCGACAGGGGCACAACAGCCCCAGCATTTT
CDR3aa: CAMATGAQQPQHF

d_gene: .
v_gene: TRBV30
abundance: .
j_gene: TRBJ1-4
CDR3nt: TGTGCCTGGAGTGTACGGTTTGAGGAAAAACTGTTTTTT
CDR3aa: CAWSVRFEEKLFF

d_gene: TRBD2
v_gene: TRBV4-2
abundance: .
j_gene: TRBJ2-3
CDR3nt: TGTGCCAGCAGGGACCCGGGGGGGGGCACAGATACGCAGTATTTT
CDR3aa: CASRDPGGGTDTQYF

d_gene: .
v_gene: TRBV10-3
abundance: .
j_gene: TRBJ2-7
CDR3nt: TGTGCCATCATGGACGCGGGTTACGAGCAGTACTTC
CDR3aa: CAIMDAGYEQYF

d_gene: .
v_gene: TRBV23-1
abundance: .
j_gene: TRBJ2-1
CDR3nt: TGCGCCAGCAGTCTTGGTCGAGGAAATGAGCAGTTCTTC
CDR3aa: CASSLGRGNEQFF